The 2 T cell receptor beta chains below all came from one sample that was sequenced in a study of beta chain features in type 1 diabetes. Expressed TCRB transcripts were sequenced, since all the RNA that had been isolated was reverse transcribed. Clones were read by immunoSEQ multiplex PCR, and TCRdb kept only the in-frame ones, dropping some. The data contain approximately 300,000 clones, about 11% of them singletons. The sequenced sample consisted of naive CD4+ T cells from blood. Receptor source: a woman aged 30 to 39 in good health.

This clone was detected only a few times. The J gene is TRBJ1-1, the V gene TRBV13, with 7 positions matching TRBD1. Germline CDR1 and CDR2: PRHDT and FYEKMQ (reference sequence). The CDR3 contains 14 residues. Losses at the gene ends were 1 base for V and 5 bases for J; bases not matched to a gene: 4. The CDR3 DNA sequence: TGTGCCAGCAGCTTAGAGTACAGGGGTACTGAAGCTTTCTTT. Encoded protein: CASSLEYRGTEAFF.

The V gene is TRBV29-1, the J gene TRBJ2-7, with 8 bases aligning to TRBD1. The ends lost 6 bases at V and 2 bases at J; junction bases unmatched: 9. Germline V gene lookup returns CDR1 SQVTM and CDR2 ANQGSEA. The CDR3 runs 14 residues. The CDR3 region is CSVQHGQGAYEQYF. The CDR3 region has the DNA TGCAGCGTCCAACACGGACAGGGCGCCTACGAGCAGTACTTC.